This T cell receptor (beta chain) emerged from a study of identical twins. Germline loops: CDR1 SQVTM, CDR2 ANQGSEA. The CDR3 has 15 amino acids. The ends lost 6 bases at V and 0 bases at J; junction bases unmatched: 5. This clonotype was counted many times. Its antigen is still unknown. Findings of the study overall: Cord blood beta clonotypes that were abundant carried fewer insertions, and memory repertoires showed no such trend. Weaker excess sharing between twins was seen in beta out-of-frame sequences.

Unique molecular identifiers were in the cDNA, with template-switch universal primer binding. TCRdb re-derived calls from the 5' RACE reads in MiXCR, one entry per CDR3 protein. The sample has around 340,000 distinct CDR3 sequences, approximately 10% seen once; the top ten hold under 9.5%. Every one of the donors was a healthy Caucasian. This receptor was identified in a woman in her forties or fifties in good health. Input material: naive T cells sorted from blood. This chain connects TRBV29-1 to TRBJ2-6; TRBD2 matches 7 bases. CDR3 DNA sequence: TGCAGCGTCGGGGGGTTCAGCTCTGGGGCCAACGTCCTGACTTTC. Translated, it gives CSVGGFSSGANVLTF.